This T cell receptor (beta chain) originates from a study of shared clonotypes between healthy human individuals. Concerning this clone: The antigen is undetermined.

Germline-derived CDR1 and CDR2 are SGHNT and YENEEA. The V and J ends lost 3 bases and 3 bases respectively, with 15 bases between them. There are 15 residues in the CDR3. The study, taken as a whole, reports: Among several donors, roughly 5.5% of naive CD4 clonotypes were found in common. Non-shared clonotypes had lower generation probabilities than clonotypes shared by all four sorted-subset donors.

Each subset's genomic DNA was split evenly across several immunoSEQ plates. The authors loaded around 220 ng DNA, 25,000 to 30,000 T cell genomes, into sorted-subset replicate PCRs. The data were produced by immunoSEQ multiplex PCR, yet TCRdb's version contains in-frame clones alone and is incomplete. The table shows approximately 2,300,000 clones, with roughly 92% occurring only once. The V gene is TRBV11-3, the J gene TRBJ2-7; D unresolved. This sequence was found in a man aged 18 to 29 in good health. Some clones in this sample may be carry-over from other donors' samples. The sample comprised naive CD4+ T cells from PBMCs. This sample's subset: CD45RA+ positively selected. The CDR3 DNA reads as TGTGCCAGCAGCTTCGACGGATCCGGGCTCTACGAGCAGTACTTC. Protein product: CASSFDGSGLYEQYF. Using reference TRBV11-3 and TRBJ2-7 for the parts outside the CDR3, the full variable domain is EAGVVQSPRYKIIEKKQPVAFWCNPISGHNTLYWYLQNLGQGPELLIRYENEEAVDDSQLPKDRFSAERLKGVDSTLKIQPAELGDSAVYLCASSFDGSGLYEQYFGPGTRLTVT.